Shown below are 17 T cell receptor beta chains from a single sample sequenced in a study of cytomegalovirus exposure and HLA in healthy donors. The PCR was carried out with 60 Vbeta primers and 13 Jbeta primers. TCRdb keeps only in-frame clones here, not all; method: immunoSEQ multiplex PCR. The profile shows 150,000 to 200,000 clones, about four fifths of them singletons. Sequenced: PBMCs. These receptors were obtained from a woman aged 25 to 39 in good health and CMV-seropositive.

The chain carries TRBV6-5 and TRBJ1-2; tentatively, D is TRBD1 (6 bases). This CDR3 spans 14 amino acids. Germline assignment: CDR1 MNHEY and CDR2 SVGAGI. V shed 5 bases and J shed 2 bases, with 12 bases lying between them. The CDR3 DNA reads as TGTGCCAGCAGTCCATGGACAGAGAACTATGGCTACACCTTC. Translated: CASSPWTENYGYTF.

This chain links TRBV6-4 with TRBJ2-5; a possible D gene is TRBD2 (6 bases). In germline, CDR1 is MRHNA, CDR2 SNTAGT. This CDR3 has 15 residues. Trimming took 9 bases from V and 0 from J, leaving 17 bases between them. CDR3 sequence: CARYGVAADQETQYF. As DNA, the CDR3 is TGTGCCAGATACGGAGTAGCGGCGGACCAAGAGACCCAGTACTTC.

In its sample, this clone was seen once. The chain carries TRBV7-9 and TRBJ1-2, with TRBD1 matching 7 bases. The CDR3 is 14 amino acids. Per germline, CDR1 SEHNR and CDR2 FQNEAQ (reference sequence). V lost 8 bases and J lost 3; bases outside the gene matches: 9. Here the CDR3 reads CASLGTARHYGYTF. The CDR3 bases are TGTGCCAGCCTGGGGACAGCCAGACACTATGGCTACACCTTC.

The CDR3 reads CASSLQGLGQPQHF. DNA for the CDR3: TGTGCCAGTAGCCTACAGGGGCTTGGACAGCCCCAGCATTTT. The chain carries TRBV19 and TRBJ1-5; 7 bases are a match to TRBD1. Germline V gene sequence: CDR1 LNHDA, CDR2 SQIVND (reference sequence). V shed 6 bases, J shed 7 bases, and the junction held 9 bases outside the gene matches. This CDR3 is built from 14 residues.

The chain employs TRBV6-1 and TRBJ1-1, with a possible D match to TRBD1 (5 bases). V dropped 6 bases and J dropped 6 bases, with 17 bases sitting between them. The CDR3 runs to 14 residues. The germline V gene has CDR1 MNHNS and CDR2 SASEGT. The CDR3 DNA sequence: TGTGCCAGCAGCAAAATTCCGGCGGGGGCTGAAGCTTTCTTT. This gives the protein CASSKIPAGAEAFF.

The CDR3 DNA sequence: TGTGCCAGCAGCCCCTGGGGGGCAGATACGCAGTATTTT. Translation: CASSPWGADTQYF. This rearrangement joins TRBV11-3 to TRBJ2-3; TRBD2 is a possible D gene (6 bases). Germline CDR1 is SGHNT and CDR2 is YENEEA. V was trimmed by 5 bases and J by 4 bases, leaving 10 bases between them. The CDR3 is made up of 13 amino acids.

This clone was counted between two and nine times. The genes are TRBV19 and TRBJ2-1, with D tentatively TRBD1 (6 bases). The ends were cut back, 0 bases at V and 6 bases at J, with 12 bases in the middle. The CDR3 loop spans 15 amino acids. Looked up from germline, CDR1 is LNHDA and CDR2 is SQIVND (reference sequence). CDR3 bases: TGTGCCAGTAGTATAGATGGACAGTGGGGCAATGAGCAGTTCTTC. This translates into CASSIDGQWGNEQFF.

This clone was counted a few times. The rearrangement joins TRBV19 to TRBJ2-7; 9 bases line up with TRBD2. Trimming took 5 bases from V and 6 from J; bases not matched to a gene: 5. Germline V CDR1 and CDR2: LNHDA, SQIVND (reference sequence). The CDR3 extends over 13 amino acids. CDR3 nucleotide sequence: TGTGCCAGTAGTGCGGGACTAGCCTTCGAGCAGTACTTC. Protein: CASSAGLAFEQYF.

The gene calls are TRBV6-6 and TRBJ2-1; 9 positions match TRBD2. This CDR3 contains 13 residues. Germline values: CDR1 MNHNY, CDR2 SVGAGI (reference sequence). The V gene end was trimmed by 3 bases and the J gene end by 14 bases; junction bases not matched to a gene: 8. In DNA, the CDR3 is TGTGCCAGCAGTTATCGGGTTAGCGGGAGTGAGTTCTTC. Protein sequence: CASSYRVSGSEFF.

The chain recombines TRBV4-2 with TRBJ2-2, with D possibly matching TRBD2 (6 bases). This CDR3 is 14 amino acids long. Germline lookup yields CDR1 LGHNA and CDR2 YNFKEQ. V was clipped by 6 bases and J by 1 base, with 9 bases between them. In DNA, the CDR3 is TGTGCCAGCAGGGGCGGGGAGAACACCGGGGAGCTGTTTTTT. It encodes CASRGGENTGELFF.

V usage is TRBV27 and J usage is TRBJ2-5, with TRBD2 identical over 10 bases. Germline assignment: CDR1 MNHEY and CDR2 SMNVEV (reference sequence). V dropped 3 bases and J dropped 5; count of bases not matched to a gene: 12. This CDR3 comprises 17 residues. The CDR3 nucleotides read TGTGCCAGCAGTTTCCGACAAGCGGGAGGGCTTGGGGAGACCCAGTACTTC. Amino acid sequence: CASSFRQAGGLGETQYF.

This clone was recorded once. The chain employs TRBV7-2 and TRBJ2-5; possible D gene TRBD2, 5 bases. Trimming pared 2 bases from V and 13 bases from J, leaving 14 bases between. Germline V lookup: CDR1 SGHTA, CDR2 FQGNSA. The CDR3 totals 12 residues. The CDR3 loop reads CASSLRSRDWYF. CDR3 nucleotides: TGTGCCAGCAGCTTACGTTCCCGGGATTGGTACTTC.

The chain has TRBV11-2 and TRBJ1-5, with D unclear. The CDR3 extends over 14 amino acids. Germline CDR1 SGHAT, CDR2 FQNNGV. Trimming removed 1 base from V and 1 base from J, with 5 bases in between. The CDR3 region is CASSLGGSNQPQHF. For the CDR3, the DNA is TGTGCCAGCAGCTTAGGAGGGAGCAATCAGCCCCAGCATTTT.

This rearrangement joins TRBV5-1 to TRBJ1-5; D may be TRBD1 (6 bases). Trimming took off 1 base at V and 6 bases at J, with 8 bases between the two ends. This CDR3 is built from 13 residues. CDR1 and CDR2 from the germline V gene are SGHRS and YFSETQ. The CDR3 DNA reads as TGCGCCAGCAGCTTGACAGGGCTTCAGCCCCAGCATTTT. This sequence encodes CASSLTGLQPQHF.

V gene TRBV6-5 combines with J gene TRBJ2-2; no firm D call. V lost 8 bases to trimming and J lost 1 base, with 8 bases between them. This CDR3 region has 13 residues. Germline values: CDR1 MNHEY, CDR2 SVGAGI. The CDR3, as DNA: TGTGCCAGCCTAGAGATGAACACCGGGGAGCTGTTTTTT. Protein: CASLEMNTGELFF.

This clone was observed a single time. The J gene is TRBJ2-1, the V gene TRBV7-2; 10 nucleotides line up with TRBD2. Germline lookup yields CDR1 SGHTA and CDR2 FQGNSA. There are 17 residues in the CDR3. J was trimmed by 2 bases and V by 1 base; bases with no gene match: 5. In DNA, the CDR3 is TGTGCCAGCAGCTTAGTTAGCGGGGGGCCCCCCTACAATGAGCAGTTCTTC. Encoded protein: CASSLVSGGPPYNEQFF. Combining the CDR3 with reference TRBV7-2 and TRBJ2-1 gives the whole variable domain GAGVSQSPSNKVTEKGKDVELRCDPISGHTALYWYRQSLGQGLEFLIYFQGNSAPDKSGLPSDRFSAERTGGSVSTLTIQRTQQEDSAVYLCASSLVSGGPPYNEQFFGPGTRLTVL.

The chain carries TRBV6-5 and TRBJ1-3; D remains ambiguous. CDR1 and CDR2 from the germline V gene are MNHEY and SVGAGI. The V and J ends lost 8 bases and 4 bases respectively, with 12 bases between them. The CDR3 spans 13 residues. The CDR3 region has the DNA TGTGCCAGCGGACTTACCAGAGGAAACACCATATATTTT. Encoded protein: CASGLTRGNTIYF.